These T cell receptor beta chains were read from a single sample in a study of blood T cells in healthy people across ages. In TCRdb, the 5' RACE reads were re-called with MiXCR into one record per CDR3 protein. The top ten hold more than 8% of the sample, which has about 760,000 distinct CDR3 sequences, 25% seen once. These same records also appear under a second study, on T cells of mothers and their children.

Sequenced input: blood. The origin of the receptors is a boy aged 5-17 years in good health. Both conserved end residues are part of each CDR3. A D gene is named only where the DNA matches it firmly. Size values are once, few and many counts, or a class for expanded clones, and some rows have none.

d_call | clone_size | j_call | v_call | cdr3_aa | cdr3_nt
TRBD2 | few | TRBJ2-4 | TRBV20-1 | CSATSGGAKNIQYF | TGCAGTGCTACTAGCGGGGGGGCCAAAAACATTCAGTACTTC
- | - | TRBJ1-2 | TRBV5-1 | CASSLSRLQGGGYTF | TGCGCCAGCAGCTTGTCCCGGCTCCAAGGCGGTGGCTACACCTTC
TRBD2 | - | TRBJ2-7 | TRBV27 | CASSLRTSSYEQYF | TGTGCCAGCAGTTTACGGACTAGCTCCTACGAGCAGTACTTC
- | few | TRBJ1-1 | TRBV12-3/TRBV12-4 | CASTLSWTMNTEAFF | TGTGCCAGCACCCTAAGCTGGACCATGAACACTGAAGCTTTCTTT
TRBD2 | few | TRBJ2-3 | TRBV5-1 | CASSPVGLAGGDTQYF | TGCGCCAGCAGCCCCGTGGGGCTAGCGGGGGGCGATACGCAGTATTTT
- | - | TRBJ1-2 | TRBV29-1 | CSVELEDGYGYTF | TGCAGCGTTGAATTGGAGGACGGCTATGGCTACACCTTC
- | few | TRBJ2-3 | TRBV5-1 | CASSLWRGSSTDTQYF | TGCGCCAGCAGCTTGTGGCGGGGATCTAGCACAGATACGCAGTATTTT
- | few | TRBJ1-1 | TRBV11-1 | CASSPGTSTFF | TGTGCCAGCAGCCCGGGGACAAGTACTTTCTTT
TRBD1 | - | TRBJ2-4 | TRBV19 | CASKDTGGLAKNIQYF | TGTGCCAGTAAAGATACAGGGGGCCTAGCCAAAAACATTCAGTACTTC
TRBD1 | - | TRBJ2-5 | TRBV11-2 | CASTGGRETQYF | TGTGCCAGCACAGGGGGACGGGAGACCCAGTACTTC
TRBD1 | - | TRBJ2-4 | TRBV29-1 | CSVSDRKNIQYF | TGCAGCGTTTCGGACAGGAAAAACATTCAGTACTTC
- | - | TRBJ1-5 | TRBV4-1 | CASSQGHSSNQPQHF | TGCGCCAGCAGCCAAGGACACTCTAGCAATCAGCCCCAGCATTTT
TRBD1 | few | TRBJ1-4 | TRBV3-1 | CASSQVQGETNEKLFF | TGTGCCAGCAGCCAAGTACAGGGGGAAACTAATGAAAAACTGTTTTTT
TRBD1 | - | TRBJ2-7 | TRBV29-1 | CSVGVTGTYEQYF | TGCAGCGTGGGGGTGACAGGGACCTACGAGCAGTACTTC
TRBD2 | - | TRBJ2-1 | TRBV5-1 | CASSLELAGGYNEQFF | TGCGCCAGCAGCTTGGAACTAGCGGGAGGGTACAATGAGCAGTTCTTC
- | - | TRBJ2-7 | TRBV15 | CATSRDSKGEQYF | TGTGCCACCAGCAGGGACTCTAAGGGCGAGCAGTACTTC
TRBD1 | - | TRBJ2-5 | TRBV16 | CASSQADRGRETQYF | TGTGCCAGCAGCCAAGCGGACAGGGGGCGAGAGACCCAGTATTTC
- | - | TRBJ1-2 | TRBV12-3/TRBV12-4 | CASSLSEGIYGYTF | TGTGCCAGCAGTTTGTCAGAGGGTATCTATGGCTACACCTTC
- | few | TRBJ2-7 | TRBV4-1 | CASSPKSGYEQYF | TGCGCCAGCAGCCCGAAGTCTGGCTACGAGCAGTACTTC
- | few | TRBJ2-5 | TRBV7-8 | CASSPRVTQETQYF | TGTGCCAGCAGCCCTCGCGTCACACAAGAGACCCAGTACTTC
TRBD2 | few | TRBJ2-3 | TRBV20-1 | CSAPRQRELADTQYF | TGCAGTGCCCCGCGACAGCGGGAGTTGGCAGATACGCAGTATTTT
- | few | TRBJ1-1 | TRBV6-5 | CASSYQRTGLNTEAFF | TGTGCCAGCAGTTACCAACGGACCGGGCTGAACACTGAAGCTTTCTTT
- | few | TRBJ2-3 | TRBV12-3/TRBV12-4 | CASSFGYATDTQYF | TGTGCCAGCAGTTTTGGGTATGCCACAGATACGCAGTATTTT
TRBD2 | few | TRBJ2-1 | TRBV7-7 | CASSLGASGGNEQFF | TGTGCTAGCAGCTTAGGGGCTAGCGGGGGCAATGAGCAGTTCTTC
- | - | TRBJ2-6 | TRBV9 | CASSVGQSGANVLTF | TGTGCCAGCAGCGTAGGACAGTCTGGGGCCAACGTCCTGACTTTC
- | few | TRBJ1-4 | TRBV6-6 | CASSPWEKLFF | TGTGCCAGCAGCCCTTGGGAAAAACTGTTTTTT
- | - | TRBJ2-7 | TRBV12-3/TRBV12-4 | CASSSPGRPTYEQYF | TGTGCCAGCAGTTCCCCGGGGCGGCCCACCTACGAGCAGTACTTC
- | few | TRBJ2-1 | TRBV4-1 | CASSRLGASSSYNEQFF | TGCGCCAGCAGCCGGCTTGGGGCATCGAGCTCCTACAATGAGCAGTTCTTC
TRBD2 | - | TRBJ2-1 | TRBV12-3/TRBV12-4 | CASSLVLAGGTYNEQFF | TGTGCCAGCAGTTTAGTTCTAGCGGGGGGTACCTACAATGAGCAGTTCTTC
- | - | TRBJ2-7 | TRBV7-9 | CASSFQGPTYEQYF | TGTGCCAGCAGCTTCCAGGGCCCGACCTACGAGCAGTACTTC
- | many | TRBJ2-1 | TRBV29-1 | CSVEWLAVNEQFF | TGCAGCGTTGAATGGTTAGCGGTCAATGAGCAGTTCTTC
TRBD2 | - | TRBJ2-1 | TRBV5-1 | CASSLQREGGEQFF | TGCGCCAGCAGCTTGCAACGGGAGGGCGGTGAGCAGTTCTTC
TRBD2 | few | TRBJ2-5 | TRBV7-9 | CASNPVGPAGLQETQYF | TGTGCCAGCAACCCCGTCGGGCCAGCGGGGTTACAAGAGACCCAGTACTTC
TRBD1 | - | TRBJ2-5 | TRBV9 | CASSVDRAKTQYF | TGTGCCAGCAGCGTTGACAGGGCCAAGACCCAGTACTTC